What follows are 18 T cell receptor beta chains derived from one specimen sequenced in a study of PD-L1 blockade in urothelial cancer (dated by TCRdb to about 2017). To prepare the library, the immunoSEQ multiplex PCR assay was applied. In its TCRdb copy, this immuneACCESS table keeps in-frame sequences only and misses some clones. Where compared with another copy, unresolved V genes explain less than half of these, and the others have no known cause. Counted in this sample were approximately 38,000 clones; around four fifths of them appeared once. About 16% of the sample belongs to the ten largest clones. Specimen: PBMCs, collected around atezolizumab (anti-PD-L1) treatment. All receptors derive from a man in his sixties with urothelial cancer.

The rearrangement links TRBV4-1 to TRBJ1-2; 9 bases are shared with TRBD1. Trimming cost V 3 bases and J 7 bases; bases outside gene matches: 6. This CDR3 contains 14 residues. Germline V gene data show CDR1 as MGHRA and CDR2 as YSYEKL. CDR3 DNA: TGCGCCAGCAGCCACCCGGACAGGGGCAGTGGCTACACCTTC. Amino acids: CASSHPDRGSGYTF.

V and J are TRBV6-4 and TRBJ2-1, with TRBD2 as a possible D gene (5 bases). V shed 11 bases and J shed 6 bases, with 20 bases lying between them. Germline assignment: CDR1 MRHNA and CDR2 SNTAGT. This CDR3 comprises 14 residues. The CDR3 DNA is TGTGCCGGCCGAGAGCGGAGAAGCAGCAATGAGCAGTTCTTC. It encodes CAGRERRSSNEQFF.

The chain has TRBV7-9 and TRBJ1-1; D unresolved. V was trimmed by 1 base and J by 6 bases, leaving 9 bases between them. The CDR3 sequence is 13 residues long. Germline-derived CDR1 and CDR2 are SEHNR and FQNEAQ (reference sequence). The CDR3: CASSLEGRSEAFF. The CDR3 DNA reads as TGTGCCAGCAGCTTAGAAGGCAGGTCTGAAGCTTTCTTT.

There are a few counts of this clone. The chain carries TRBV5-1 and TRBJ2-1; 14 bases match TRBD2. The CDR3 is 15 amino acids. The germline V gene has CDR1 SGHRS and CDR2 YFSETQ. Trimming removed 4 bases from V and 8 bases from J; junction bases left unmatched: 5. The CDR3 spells CASSPRLAGGDEQFF. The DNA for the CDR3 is TGCGCCAGCAGCCCCCGACTAGCGGGGGGGGATGAGCAGTTCTTC.

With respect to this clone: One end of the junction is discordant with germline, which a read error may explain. CDR3 in DNA: TGTGCCACCAGCAAACCTTGGCAGGATCCCGCCTTC. Its protein product is CATSKPWQDPAF. This sequence joins TRBV15 and TRBJ1-2; unclear D gene. The CDR3 runs 12 residues. Germline CDR1 reads LNHNV; CDR2 reads YYDKDF (reference sequence).

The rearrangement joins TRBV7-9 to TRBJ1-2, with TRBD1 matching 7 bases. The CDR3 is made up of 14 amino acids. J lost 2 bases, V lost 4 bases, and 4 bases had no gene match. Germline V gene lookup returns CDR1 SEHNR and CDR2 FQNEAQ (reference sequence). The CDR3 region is CASSSGTVNYGYTF. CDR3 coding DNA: TGTGCCAGCAGCTCCGGGACAGTGAACTATGGCTACACCTTC.

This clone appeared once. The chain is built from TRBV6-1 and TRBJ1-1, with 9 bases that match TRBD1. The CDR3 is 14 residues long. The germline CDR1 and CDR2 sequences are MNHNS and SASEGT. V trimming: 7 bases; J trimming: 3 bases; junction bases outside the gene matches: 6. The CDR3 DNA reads TGTGCCAGCATCTACAGGGGGCTGGACACTGAAGCTTTCTTT. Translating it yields CASIYRGLDTEAFF.

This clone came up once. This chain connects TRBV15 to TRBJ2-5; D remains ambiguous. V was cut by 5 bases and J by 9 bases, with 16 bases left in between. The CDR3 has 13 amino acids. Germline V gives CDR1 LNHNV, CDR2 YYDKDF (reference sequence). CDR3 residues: CATSPDPREAQYF. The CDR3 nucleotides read TGTGCCACCAGCCCAGATCCCCGCGAGGCCCAGTACTTC.

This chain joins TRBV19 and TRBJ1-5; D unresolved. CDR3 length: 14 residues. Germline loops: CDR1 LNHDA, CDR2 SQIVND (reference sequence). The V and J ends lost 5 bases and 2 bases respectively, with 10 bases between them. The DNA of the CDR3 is TGTGCCAGTAGTCCCCGGCAGGGCAATCAGCCCCAGCATTTT. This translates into CASSPRQGNQPQHF. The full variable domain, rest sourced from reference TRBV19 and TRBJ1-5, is DGGITQSPKYLFRKEGQNVTLSCEQNLNHDAMYWYRQDPGQGLRLIYYSQIVNDFQKGDIAEGYSVSREKKESFPLTVTSAQKNPTAFYLCASSPRQGNQPQHFGDGTRLSIL.

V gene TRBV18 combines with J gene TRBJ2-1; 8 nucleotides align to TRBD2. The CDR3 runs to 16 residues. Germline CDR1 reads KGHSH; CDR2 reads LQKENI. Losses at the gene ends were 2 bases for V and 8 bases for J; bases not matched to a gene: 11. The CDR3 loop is CASSPGTPAGGDEQFF. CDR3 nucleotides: TGTGCCAGCTCACCAGGGACCCCAGCCGGGGGGGATGAGCAGTTCTTC.

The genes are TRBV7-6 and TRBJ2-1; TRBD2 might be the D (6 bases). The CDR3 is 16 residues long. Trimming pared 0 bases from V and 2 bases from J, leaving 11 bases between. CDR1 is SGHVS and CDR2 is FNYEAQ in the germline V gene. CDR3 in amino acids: CASSLAPGLPYNEQFF. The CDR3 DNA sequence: TGTGCCAGCAGCTTAGCGCCGGGACTCCCCTACAATGAGCAGTTCTTC.

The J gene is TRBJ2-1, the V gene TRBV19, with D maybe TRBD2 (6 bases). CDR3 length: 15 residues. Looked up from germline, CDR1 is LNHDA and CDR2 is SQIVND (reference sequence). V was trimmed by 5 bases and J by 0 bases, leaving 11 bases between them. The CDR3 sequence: CASSSRRVSYNEQFF. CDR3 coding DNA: TGTGCCAGTAGTTCACGGAGGGTCTCCTACAATGAGCAGTTCTTC. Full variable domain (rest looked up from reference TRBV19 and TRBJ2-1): DGGITQSPKYLFRKEGQNVTLSCEQNLNHDAMYWYRQDPGQGLRLIYYSQIVNDFQKGDIAEGYSVSREKKESFPLTVTSAQKNPTAFYLCASSSRRVSYNEQFFGPGTRLTVL.

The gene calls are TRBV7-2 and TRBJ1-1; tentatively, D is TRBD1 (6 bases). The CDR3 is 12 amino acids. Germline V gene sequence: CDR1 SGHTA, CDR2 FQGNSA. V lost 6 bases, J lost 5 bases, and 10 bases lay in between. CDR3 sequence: CASSRGGTEAFF. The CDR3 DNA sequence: TGTGCCAGCAGTAGGGGGGGGACTGAAGCTTTCTTT.

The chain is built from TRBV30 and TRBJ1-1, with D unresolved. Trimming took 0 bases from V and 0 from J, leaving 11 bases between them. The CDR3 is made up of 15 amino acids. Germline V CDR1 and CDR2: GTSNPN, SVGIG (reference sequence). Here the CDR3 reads CAWSVLGVMNTEAFF. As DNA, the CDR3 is TGTGCCTGGAGTGTACTGGGAGTAATGAACACTGAAGCTTTCTTT.

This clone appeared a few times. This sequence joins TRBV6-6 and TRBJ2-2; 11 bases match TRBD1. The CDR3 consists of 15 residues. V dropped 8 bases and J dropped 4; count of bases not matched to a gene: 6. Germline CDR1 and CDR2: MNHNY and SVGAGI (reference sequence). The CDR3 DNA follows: TGTGCCAGCGCGACCGGGACAGGGGGCACCGGGGAGCTGTTTTTT. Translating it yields CASATGTGGTGELFF.

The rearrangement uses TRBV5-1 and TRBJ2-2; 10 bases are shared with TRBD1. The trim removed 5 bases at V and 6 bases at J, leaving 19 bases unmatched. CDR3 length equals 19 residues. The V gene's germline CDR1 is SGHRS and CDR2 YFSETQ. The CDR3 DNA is TGCGCCAGCAGTTTACTTCGACAGGGGGCGAAAAGAGCATCCGGGGAGCTGTTTTTT. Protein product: CASSLLRQGAKRASGELFF.

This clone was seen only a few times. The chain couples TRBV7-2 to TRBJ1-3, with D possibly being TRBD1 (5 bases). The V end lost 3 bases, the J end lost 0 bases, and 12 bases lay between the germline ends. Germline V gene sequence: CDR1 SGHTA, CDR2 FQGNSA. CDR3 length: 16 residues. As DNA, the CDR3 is TGTGCCAGCAGCTTTTATCAGGGCTCCTCTGGAAACACCATATATTTT. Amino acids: CASSFYQGSSGNTIYF.

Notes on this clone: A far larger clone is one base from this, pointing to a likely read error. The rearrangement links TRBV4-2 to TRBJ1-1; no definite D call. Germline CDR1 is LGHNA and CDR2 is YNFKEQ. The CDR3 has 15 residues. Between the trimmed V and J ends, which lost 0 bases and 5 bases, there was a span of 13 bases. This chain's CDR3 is CASSQEGRGWTEAFF. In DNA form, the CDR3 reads TGTGCCAGCAGCCAAGAAGGGAGAGGTTGGACTGAAGCTTTCTTT.